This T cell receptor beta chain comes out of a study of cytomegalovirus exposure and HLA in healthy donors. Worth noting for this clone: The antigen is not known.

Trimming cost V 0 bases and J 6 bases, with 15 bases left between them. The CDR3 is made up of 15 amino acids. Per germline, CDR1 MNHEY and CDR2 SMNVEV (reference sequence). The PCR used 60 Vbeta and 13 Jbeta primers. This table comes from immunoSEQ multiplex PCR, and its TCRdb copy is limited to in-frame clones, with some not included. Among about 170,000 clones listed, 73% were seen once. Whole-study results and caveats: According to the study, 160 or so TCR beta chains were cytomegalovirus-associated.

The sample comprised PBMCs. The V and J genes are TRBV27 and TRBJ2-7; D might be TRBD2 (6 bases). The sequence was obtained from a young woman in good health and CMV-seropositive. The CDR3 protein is CASSLSQEGSGEQYF. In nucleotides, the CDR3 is TGTGCCAGCAGTTTATCGCAGGAGGGTTCGGGCGAGCAGTACTTC.